The rows below give T cell receptor beta chains drawn from one sample of a study of a mutant IDH1 vaccine in newly diagnosed glioma. The repertoire was sequenced with immunoSEQ multiplex PCR; TCRdb's copy has only in-frame clones and lacks some. The sample contains tens of thousands of clones, roughly 92% of which appear only once. Which antigens these TCRs recognize remains unknown. The source was PBMCs, collected from a glioma patient whose treatment included an IDH1 peptide vaccine. The receptors were sampled from a man aged 45-65 years with glioma. CDR3s include the opening cysteine and the closing phenylalanine or tryptophan. D genes are given only for firm matches. A row's size may be missing; if present it is once, few, many or a size class.

j_call v_call d_call clone_size cdr3_nt cdr3_aa
TRBJ1-4 TRBV29-1 NA NA TGCAGCGTCAAGGCGGGGGGTGAAAAACTGTTTTTT CSVKAGGEKLFF
TRBJ1-2 TRBV6-5 NA NA TGTGCCAGCAGTACGTCACTATCCTATGGCTACACCTTC CASSTSLSYGYTF
TRBJ1-5 TRBV4-2 NA few TGTGCCAGCAGCCAAGATTGGATCGGCGGTTATAGCAATCAGCCCCAGCATTTT CASSQDWIGGYSNQPQHF
TRBJ2-7 TRBV6-6 TRBD1 NA TGTGCCAGCAGTTTTACCGGGACAGGGGACGAGCAGTACTTC CASSFTGTGDEQYF
TRBJ2-3 TRBV7-3 TRBD1 NA TGTGCCAGCAGCTCCAACGGGACAGGGAATGGAGATACGCAGTATTTT CASSSNGTGNGDTQYF
TRBJ2-1 TRBV4-1 TRBD2 NA TGCGCCAGCAGCCAAGCCGACTTTCTCGGGACTACTTACAATGAGCAGTTCTTC CASSQADFLGTTYNEQFF
TRBJ2-2 TRBV5-1 NA once TGCGCCAGCAGCTTGGAGATGTACACCGGGGAGCTGTTTTTT CASSLEMYTGELFF
TRBJ2-5 TRBV5-1 TRBD2 NA TGCGCCAGCAGCTTGGGGGTAGCGGGAGCTAATTTCCAAGAGACCCAGTACTTC CASSLGVAGANFQETQYF
TRBJ1-1 TRBV16 NA NA TGTGCCAGCAGCCAAGGGGGTGGGTTCGCTTTCTTT CASSQGGGFAFF
TRBJ1-3 TRBV7-9 NA NA TGTGCCAGCAGCACCAGACAGGTAGTCTCTGGAAACACCATATATTTT CASSTRQVVSGNTIYF
TRBJ1-1 TRBV2 TRBD1 NA TGTGCCAGCAATGGATATATTGGACAGGGGAGAAGTAACACTGAAGCTTTCTTT CASNGYIGQGRSNTEAFF
TRBJ1-1 TRBV19 NA few TGTGCCAGTAGTGCCGGACGGGTGAACACTGAAGCTTTCTTT CASSAGRVNTEAFF
TRBJ1-1 TRBV6-5 NA NA TGTGCCAGCAGTTCCCATGAGGAGGGGGTGACTGAAGCTTTCTTT CASSSHEEGVTEAFF
TRBJ2-2 TRBV7-2 NA NA TGTGCCAGCAGCTTAGCGGTCCCGTCGGGGGAGCTGTTTTTT CASSLAVPSGELFF
TRBJ2-7 TRBV6-1 NA once TGTGCCAGCAGTGAAGAGGGTGACGGGCGGTACTTC CASSEEGDGRYF
TRBJ1-4 TRBV6-1 NA NA TGTGCCAGCAGTGCACAGGTGGGGAATGAAAAACTGTTTTTT CASSAQVGNEKLFF
TRBJ1-1 TRBV29-1 NA NA TGCAGCGTTGCCCTGGCTCACACTGAAGCTTTCTTT CSVALAHTEAFF